Below, 2 T cell receptor beta chains from the same sample are listed, as sequenced in a study of beta chain features in type 1 diabetes. All of the isolated RNA was reverse transcribed, so expressed TCRB transcripts were sequenced. TCRdb's table, derived via immunoSEQ multiplex PCR, lists solely in-frame clones and lacks some. The sample carries over 700,000 clones, under 20% recorded once. The sequenced material came from naive CD4+ T cells from blood. These receptors all come from a woman aged 18-29 years in good health.

The chain couples TRBV2 to TRBJ2-7; D call uncertain. Trimming removed 8 bases at V and 3 bases at J, with 8 bases between. CDR1 SNHLY and CDR2 FYNNEI come from the germline V gene. The CDR3 is made up of 11 amino acids. CDR3 amino acids: CASALYYEQYF. As DNA, the CDR3 is TGTGCCAGCGCCTTATACTACGAGCAGTACTTC. Together with reference TRBV2 and TRBJ2-7, the CDR3 gives the full variable domain: EPEVTQTPSHQVTQMGQEVILRCVPISNHLYFYWYRQILGQKVEFLVSFYNNEISEKSEIFDDQFSVERPDGSNFTLKIRSTKLEDSAMYFCASALYYEQYFGPGTRLTVT.

Concerning this clone itself: Other DNA sequences in the sample encode the same CDR3. This sequence joins TRBV7-2 and TRBJ2-1; D remains unclear. Looked up from germline, CDR1 is SGHTA and CDR2 is FQGNSA. Trimming cost V 1 base and J 2 bases, with 3 bases left between them. CDR3 size: 13 residues. The DNA for the CDR3 is TGTGCCAGCAGCTTAGTTCCCTACAATGAGCAGTTCTTC. Its translation: CASSLVPYNEQFF.